The 8 T cell receptor beta chains presented below share a single source sample, sequenced in a study of control samples from healthy donors and cancer patients. Only in-frame clones appear in the TCRdb table, and some are missing; sequencing was by immunoSEQ multiplex PCR. The sample holds about 77,000 clones; 92% are singletons and the top ten take approximately 5.8%. Sequencing was performed on blood. These receptors were collected from an older woman in good health.

The chain has TRBV27 and TRBJ2-7, with TRBD2 matching over 12 bases. The CDR3 is 15 amino acids. Per germline, CDR1 MNHEY and CDR2 SMNVEV (reference sequence). The J segment lost 4 bases and the V segment lost 5 bases, leaving 6 bases of the junction unmatched. CDR3 sequence: CASSLKGLAGYEQYF. Written as DNA, the CDR3 is TGTGCCAGCAGTCTAAAGGGACTAGCGGGTTACGAGCAGTACTTC.

The chain carries TRBV5-4 and TRBJ2-5; 9 bases agree with TRBD1. The CDR3 totals 15 residues. J lost 2 bases, V lost 0 bases, and 2 bases had no gene match. Per germline, CDR1 SGHNT and CDR2 YYREEE (reference sequence). In DNA form, the CDR3 reads TGTGCCAGCAGCTTGGCGACAGGGGGGCAAGAGACCCAGTACTTC. Protein product: CASSLATGGQETQYF. Drawing the rest from reference TRBV5-4 and TRBJ2-5, the complete variable domain is ETGVTQSPTHLIKTRGQQVTLRCSSQSGHNTVSWYQQALGQGPQFIFQYYREEENGRGNFPPRFSGLQFPNYSSELNVNALELDDSALYLCASSLATGGQETQYFGPGTRLLVL.

This rearrangement joins TRBV28 to TRBJ2-5; D gene unclear. The CDR3 contains 15 residues. CDR1 is MDHEN, CDR2 SYDVKM, per germline. Trimming took off 1 base at V and 5 bases at J, with 14 bases between the two ends. The CDR3 DNA reads TGTGCCAGCAGTTTATACTCCGAGCCCCGGGAGACCCAGTACTTC. Its translation: CASSLYSEPRETQYF.

J is TRBJ2-3 and V is TRBV19; D gene ambiguous. Germline V lookup: CDR1 LNHDA, CDR2 SQIVND (reference sequence). The CDR3 spans 13 residues. V lost 3 bases and J 5 bases, leaving 9 bases between the germline ends. For the CDR3, the DNA is TGTGCCAGTAGTATTTTCCCGGGAGATACGCAGTATTTT. This codes for CASSIFPGDTQYF.

The rearrangement links TRBV4-1 to TRBJ2-1, with a weak D call TRBD2 (6 bases). The V end lost 3 bases, the J end lost 0 bases, and 9 bases lay between the germline ends. Per germline, CDR1 MGHRA and CDR2 YSYEKL. The length of the CDR3 is 15 residues. The DNA for the CDR3 is TGCGCCAGCAGCCAGCGGGAACGCTCCTACAATGAGCAGTTCTTC. This gives the protein CASSQRERSYNEQFF.

The chain uses TRBV19 and TRBJ2-3; D is undetermined. Trimming took 5 bases from V and 3 from J, leaving 15 bases between them. The CDR3 contains 15 residues. Germline loops: CDR1 LNHDA, CDR2 SQIVND (reference sequence). DNA for the CDR3: TGTGCCAGTAGTCCCCGGGTCCCTGGGACAGATACGCAGTATTTT. It translates to CASSPRVPGTDTQYF.

V gene TRBV6-2 or TRBV6-3 combines with J gene TRBJ2-1; no reliable D call. CDR1 and CDR2 (germline): MNHEY, SVGEGT. This CDR3 has 14 residues. V gave up 4 bases and J gave up 2 bases, with 9 bases separating them. CDR3 sequence reads: CASSSLPPYNEQFF. For the CDR3, the DNA is TGTGCCAGCAGTTCTTTACCTCCCTACAATGAGCAGTTCTTC.

This clone was detected only a few times. The V and J genes are TRBV9 and TRBJ2-5; the D is unclear. Germline assignment: CDR1 SGDLS and CDR2 YYNGEE. The V end lost 3 bases, the J end lost 2 bases, and 8 bases lay between the germline ends. The length of the CDR3 is 13 residues. CDR3 DNA sequence: TGTGCCAGCAGCGCGCCATCTCAAGAGACCCAGTACTTC. Encoded protein: CASSAPSQETQYF.